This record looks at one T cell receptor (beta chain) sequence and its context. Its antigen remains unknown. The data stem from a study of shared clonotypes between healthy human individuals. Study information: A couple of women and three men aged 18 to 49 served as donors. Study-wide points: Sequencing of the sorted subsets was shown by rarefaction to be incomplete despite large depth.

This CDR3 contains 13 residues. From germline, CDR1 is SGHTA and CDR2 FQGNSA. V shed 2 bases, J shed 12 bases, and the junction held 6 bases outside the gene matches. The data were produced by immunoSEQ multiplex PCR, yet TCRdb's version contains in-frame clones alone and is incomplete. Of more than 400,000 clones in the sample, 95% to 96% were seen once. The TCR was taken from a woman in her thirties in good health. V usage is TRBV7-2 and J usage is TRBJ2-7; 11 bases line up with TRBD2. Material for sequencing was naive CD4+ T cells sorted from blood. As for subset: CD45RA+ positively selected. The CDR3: CASSLLAGGRLYF. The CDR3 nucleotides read TGTGCCAGCAGCTTATTAGCGGGAGGGCGTCTGTACTTC.